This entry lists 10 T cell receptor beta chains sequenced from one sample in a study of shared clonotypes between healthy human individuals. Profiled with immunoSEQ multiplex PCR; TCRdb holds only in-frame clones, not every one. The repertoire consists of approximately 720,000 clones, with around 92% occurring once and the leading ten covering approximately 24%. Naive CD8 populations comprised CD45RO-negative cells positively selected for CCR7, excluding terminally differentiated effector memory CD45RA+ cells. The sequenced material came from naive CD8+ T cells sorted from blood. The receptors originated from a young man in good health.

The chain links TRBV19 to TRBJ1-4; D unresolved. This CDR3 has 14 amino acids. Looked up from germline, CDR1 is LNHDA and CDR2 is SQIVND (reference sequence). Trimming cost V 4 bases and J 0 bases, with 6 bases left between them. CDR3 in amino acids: CASSKDATNEKLFF. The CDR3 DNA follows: TGTGCCAGTAGTAAAGACGCAACTAATGAAAAACTGTTTTTT.

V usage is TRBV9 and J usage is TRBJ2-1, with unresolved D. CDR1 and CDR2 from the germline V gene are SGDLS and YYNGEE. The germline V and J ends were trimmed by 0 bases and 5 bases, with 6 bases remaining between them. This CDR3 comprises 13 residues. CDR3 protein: CASSVGVHNEQFF. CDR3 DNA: TGTGCCAGCAGCGTAGGGGTCCACAATGAGCAGTTCTTC.

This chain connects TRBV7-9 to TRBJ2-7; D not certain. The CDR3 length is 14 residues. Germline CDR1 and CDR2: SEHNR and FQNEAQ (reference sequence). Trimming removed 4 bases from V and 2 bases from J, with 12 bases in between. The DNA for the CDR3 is TGTGCCAGCAGCTCAGACCTTATCCCCTACGAGCAGTACTTC. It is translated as CASSSDLIPYEQYF.

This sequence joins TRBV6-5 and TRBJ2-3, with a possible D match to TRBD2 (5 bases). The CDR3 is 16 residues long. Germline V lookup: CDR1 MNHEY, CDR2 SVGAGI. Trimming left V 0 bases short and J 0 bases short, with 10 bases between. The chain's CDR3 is CASSYSEAPSTDTQYF. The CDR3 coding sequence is TGTGCCAGCAGTTACTCGGAGGCTCCGAGCACAGATACGCAGTATTTT.

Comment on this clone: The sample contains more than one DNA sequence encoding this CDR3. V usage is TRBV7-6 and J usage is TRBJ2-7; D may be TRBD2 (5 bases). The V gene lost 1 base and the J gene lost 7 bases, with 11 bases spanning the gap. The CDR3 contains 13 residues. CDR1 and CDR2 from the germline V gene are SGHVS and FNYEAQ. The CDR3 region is CASSLGGLGEQYF. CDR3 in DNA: TGTGCCAGCAGCTTAGGCGGGTTGGGGGAGCAGTACTTC.

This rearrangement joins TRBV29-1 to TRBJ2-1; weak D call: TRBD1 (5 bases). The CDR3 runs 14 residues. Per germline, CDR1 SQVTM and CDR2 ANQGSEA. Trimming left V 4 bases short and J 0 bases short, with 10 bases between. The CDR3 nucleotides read TGCAGCGTTGGTGGTAGGGGCTCCTACAATGAGCAGTTCTTC. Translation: CSVGGRGSYNEQFF.

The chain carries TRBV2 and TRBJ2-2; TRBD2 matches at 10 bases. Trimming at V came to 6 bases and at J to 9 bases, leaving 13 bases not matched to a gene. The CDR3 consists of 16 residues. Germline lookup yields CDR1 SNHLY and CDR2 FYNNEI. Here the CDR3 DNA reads TGTGCCAGCAGCGCTTTAGCGGGAGGTAAAAGAAGGGAGCTGTTTTTT. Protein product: CASSALAGGKRRELFF.

This CDR3 reads CASSPDGAWNTEAFF. In nucleotides, the CDR3 is TGTGCCAGCAGTCCCGACGGGGCATGGAACACTGAAGCTTTCTTT. The chain carries TRBV27 and TRBJ1-1, with a possible D match to TRBD1 (5 bases). Germline lookup yields CDR1 MNHEY and CDR2 SMNVEV (reference sequence). V was cut by 5 bases and J by 1 base, with 14 bases left in between. The CDR3 has 15 amino acids.

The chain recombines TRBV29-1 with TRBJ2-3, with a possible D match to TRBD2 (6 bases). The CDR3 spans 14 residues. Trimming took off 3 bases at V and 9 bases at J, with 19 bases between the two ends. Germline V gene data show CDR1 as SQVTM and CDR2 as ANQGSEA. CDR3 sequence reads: CSVEDRELAETQYF. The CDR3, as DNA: TGCAGCGTTGAGGATAGGGAGTTAGCGGAAACGCAGTATTTT.

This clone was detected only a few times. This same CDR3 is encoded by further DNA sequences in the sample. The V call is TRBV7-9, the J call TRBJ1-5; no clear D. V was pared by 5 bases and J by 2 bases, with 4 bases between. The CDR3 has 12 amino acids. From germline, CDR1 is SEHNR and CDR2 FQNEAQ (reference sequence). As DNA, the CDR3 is TGTGCCAGCAGCCGGGGCAATCAGCCCCAGCATTTT. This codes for CASSRGNQPQHF. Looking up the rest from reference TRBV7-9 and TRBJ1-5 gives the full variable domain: DTGVSQNPRHKITKRGQNVTFRCDPISEHNRLYWYRQTLGQGPEFLTYFQNEAQLEKSRLLSDRFSAERPKGSFSTLEIQRTEQGDSAMYLCASSRGNQPQHFGDGTRLSIL.